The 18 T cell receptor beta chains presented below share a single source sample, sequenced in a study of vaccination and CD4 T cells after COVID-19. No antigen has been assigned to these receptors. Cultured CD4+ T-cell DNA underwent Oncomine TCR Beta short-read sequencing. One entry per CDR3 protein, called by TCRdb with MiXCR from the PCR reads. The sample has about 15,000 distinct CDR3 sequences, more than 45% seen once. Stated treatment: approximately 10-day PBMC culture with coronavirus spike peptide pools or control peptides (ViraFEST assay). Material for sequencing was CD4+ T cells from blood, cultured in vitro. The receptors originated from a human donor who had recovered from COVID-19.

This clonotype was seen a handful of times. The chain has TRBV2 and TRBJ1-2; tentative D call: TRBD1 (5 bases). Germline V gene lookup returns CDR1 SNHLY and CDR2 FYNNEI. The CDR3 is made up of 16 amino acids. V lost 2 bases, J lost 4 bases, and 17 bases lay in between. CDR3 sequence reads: CASSENLGGTGYGYTF. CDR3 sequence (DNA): TGTGCCAGCAGTGAAAATCTTGGGGGTACGGGCTATGGCTACACCTTC.

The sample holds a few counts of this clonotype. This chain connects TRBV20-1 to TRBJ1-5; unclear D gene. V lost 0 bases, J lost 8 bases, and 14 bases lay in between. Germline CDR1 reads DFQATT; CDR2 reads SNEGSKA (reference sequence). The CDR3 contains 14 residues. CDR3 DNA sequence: TGCAGTGCTAGAGATCAGGAACGTTTGGAGCCCCAGCATTTT. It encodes CSARDQERLEPQHF.

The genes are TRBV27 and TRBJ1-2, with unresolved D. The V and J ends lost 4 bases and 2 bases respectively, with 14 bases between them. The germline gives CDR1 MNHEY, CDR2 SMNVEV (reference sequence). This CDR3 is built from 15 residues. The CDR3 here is CASSSRVLLNYGYTF. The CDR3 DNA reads TGTGCCAGCAGTTCCCGGGTCCTCCTAAACTATGGCTACACCTTC.

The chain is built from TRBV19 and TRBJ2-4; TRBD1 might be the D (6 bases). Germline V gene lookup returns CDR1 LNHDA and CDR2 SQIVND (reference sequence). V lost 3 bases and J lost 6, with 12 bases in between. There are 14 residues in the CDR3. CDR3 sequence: CASSIGEGGNIQYF. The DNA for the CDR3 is TGTGCCAGTAGTATCGGAGAAGGGGGAAACATTCAGTACTTC. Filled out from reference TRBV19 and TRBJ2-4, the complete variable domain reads DGGITQSPKYLFRKEGQNVTLSCEQNLNHDAMYWYRQDPGQGLRLIYYSQIVNDFQKGDIAEGYSVSREKKESFPLTVTSAQKNPTAFYLCASSIGEGGNIQYFGAGTRLSVL.

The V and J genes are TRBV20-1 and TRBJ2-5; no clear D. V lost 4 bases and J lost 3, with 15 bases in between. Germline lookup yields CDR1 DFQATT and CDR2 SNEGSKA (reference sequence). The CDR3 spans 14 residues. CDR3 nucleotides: TGCAGTGCTATAAGGTCGGACGGTAAAGAGACCCAGTACTTC. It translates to CSAIRSDGKETQYF.

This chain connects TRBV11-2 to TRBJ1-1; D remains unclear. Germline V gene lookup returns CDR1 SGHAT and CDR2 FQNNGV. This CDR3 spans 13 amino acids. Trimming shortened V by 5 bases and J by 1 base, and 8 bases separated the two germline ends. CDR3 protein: CASSPPGNTEAFF. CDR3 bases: TGTGCCAGCAGCCCCCCGGGGAACACTGAAGCTTTCTTT.

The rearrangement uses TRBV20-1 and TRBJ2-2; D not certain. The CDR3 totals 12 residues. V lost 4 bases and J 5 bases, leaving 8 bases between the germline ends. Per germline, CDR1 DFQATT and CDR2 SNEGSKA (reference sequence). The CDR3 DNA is TGCAGTGCTATGGGCCAGACCGGGGAGCTGTTTTTT. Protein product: CSAMGQTGELFF.

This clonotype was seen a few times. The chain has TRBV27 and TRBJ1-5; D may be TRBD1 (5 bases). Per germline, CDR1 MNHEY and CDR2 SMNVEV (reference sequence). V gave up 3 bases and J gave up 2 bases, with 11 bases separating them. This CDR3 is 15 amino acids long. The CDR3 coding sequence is TGTGCCAGCAGTTTTTTGGGGCGCGGCAATCAGCCCCAGCATTTT. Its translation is CASSFLGRGNQPQHF.

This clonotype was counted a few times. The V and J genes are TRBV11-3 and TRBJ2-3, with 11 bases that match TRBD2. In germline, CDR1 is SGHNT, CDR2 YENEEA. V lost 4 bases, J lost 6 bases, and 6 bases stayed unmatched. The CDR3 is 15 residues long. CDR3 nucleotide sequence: TGTGCCAGCAGCTCCCGACTAGCGGGACTGGATACGCAGTATTTT. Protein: CASSSRLAGLDTQYF.

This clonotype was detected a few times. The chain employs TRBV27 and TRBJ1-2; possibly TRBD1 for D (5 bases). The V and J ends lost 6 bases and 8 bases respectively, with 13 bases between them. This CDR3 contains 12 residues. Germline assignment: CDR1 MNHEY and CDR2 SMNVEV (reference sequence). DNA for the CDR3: TGTGCCAGCAGCTCACCCGGGGCCGGCTACACCTTC. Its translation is CASSSPGAGYTF.

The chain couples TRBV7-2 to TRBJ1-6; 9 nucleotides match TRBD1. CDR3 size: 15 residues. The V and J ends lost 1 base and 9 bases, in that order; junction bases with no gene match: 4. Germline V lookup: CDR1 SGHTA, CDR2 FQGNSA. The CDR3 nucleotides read TGTGCCAGCAGCTTAGTCGGGACAGGGCGTTCACCCCTCCACTTT. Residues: CASSLVGTGRSPLHF.

As DNA, the CDR3 is TGTGCCTGGATCTCACGGGAGGGAGGGAACACTGAAGCTTTCTTT. This encodes CAWISREGGNTEAFF. This chain joins TRBV30 and TRBJ1-1; D not resolved. Trimming shortened V by 4 bases and J by 1 base, and 16 bases separated the two germline ends. CDR3 size: 15 residues. CDR1 and CDR2 (germline): GTSNPN, SVGIG (reference sequence).

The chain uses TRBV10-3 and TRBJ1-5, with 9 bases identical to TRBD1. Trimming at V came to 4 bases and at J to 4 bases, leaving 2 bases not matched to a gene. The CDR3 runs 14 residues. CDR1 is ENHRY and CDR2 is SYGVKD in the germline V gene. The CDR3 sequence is CAISGGTGNQPQHF. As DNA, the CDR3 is TGTGCCATCAGTGGCGGGACAGGGAATCAGCCCCAGCATTTT.

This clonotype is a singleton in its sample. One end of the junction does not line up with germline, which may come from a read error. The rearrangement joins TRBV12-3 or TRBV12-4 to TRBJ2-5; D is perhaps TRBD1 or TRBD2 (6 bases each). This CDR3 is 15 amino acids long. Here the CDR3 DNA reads TGTGCCAACAGTTTAGCGGCACAGGGTATGGAGACCCAGTACTTC. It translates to CANSLAAQGMETQYF.

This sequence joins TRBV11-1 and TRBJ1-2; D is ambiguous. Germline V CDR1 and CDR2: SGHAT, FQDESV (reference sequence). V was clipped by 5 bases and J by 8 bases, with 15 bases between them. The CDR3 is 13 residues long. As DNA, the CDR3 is TGTGCCAGCAGCCCAACCAGTTCAAGGGGCTACACCTTC. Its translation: CASSPTSSRGYTF.

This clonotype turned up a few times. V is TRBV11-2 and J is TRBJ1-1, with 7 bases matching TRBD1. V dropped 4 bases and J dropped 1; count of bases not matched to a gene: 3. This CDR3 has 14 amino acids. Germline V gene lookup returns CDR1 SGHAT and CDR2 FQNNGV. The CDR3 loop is CASSSWTGNTEAFF. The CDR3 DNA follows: TGTGCCAGCAGCTCTTGGACAGGGAACACTGAAGCTTTCTTT.

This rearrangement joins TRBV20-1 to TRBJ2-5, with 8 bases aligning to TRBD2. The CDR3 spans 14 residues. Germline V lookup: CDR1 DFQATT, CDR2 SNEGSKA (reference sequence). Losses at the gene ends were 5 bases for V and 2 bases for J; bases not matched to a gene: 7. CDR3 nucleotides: TGCAGTGCTGGTAGAGCGGGAGTTCAAGAGACCCAGTACTTC. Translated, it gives CSAGRAGVQETQYF.

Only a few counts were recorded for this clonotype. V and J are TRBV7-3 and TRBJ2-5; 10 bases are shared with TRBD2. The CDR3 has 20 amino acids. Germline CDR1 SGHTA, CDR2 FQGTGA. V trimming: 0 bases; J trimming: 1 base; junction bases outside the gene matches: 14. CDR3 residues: CASSLTGSGFSGRAQETQYF. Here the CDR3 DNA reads TGTGCCAGCAGCTTAACGGGTTCAGGTTTCAGCGGGAGGGCCCAAGAGACCCAGTACTTC. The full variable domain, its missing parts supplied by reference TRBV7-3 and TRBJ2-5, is GAGVSQTPSNKVTEKGKYVELRCDPISGHTALYWYRQSLGQGPEFLIYFQGTGAADDSGLPNDRFFAVRPEGSVSTLKIQRTERGDSAVYLCASSLTGSGFSGRAQETQYFGPGTRLLVL.